The 7 T cell receptor beta chains below all came from one sample that was sequenced in a study of blood T cell repertoires in COVID-19. TCRdb's copy holds only in-frame clones and misses some; the assay was immunoSEQ multiplex PCR. The top ten hold 1% to 1.5% of the sample, which has around 380,000 clones, 87% seen once. Sample: PBMCs or T cells enriched from blood (not recorded which). The receptors derive from a man aged 30 to 39 who had recovered from COVID-19.

The genes are TRBV6-6 and TRBJ1-1; 8 bases are a match to TRBD1. The CDR3 is 15 residues long. Germline V gene data show CDR1 as MNHNY and CDR2 as SVGAGI (reference sequence). Trimming at V came to 2 bases and at J to 2 bases, leaving 4 bases not matched to a gene. CDR3 nucleotide sequence: TGTGCCAGCAGTTACCCAGGGGGCCGAAACACTGAAGCTTTCTTT. It codes for CASSYPGGRNTEAFF.

The chain combines TRBV19 with TRBJ2-2; D gene ambiguous. Germline V gene data show CDR1 as LNHDA and CDR2 as SQIVND (reference sequence). This CDR3 spans 14 amino acids. V lost 5 bases, J lost 5 bases, and 12 bases lay in between. The CDR3 is CASSYGSTTGELFF. The CDR3 DNA reads TGTGCCAGTAGTTACGGGTCGACGACCGGGGAGCTGTTTTTT.

The J gene is TRBJ2-5, the V gene TRBV29-1, with D maybe TRBD2 (6 bases). Germline CDR1 is SQVTM and CDR2 is ANQGSEA. The CDR3 extends over 12 amino acids. V was clipped by 7 bases and J by 5 bases, with 14 bases between them. CDR3 DNA sequence: TGCAGCGGGAATTTGGAGGGGGAGACCCAGTACTTC. Amino acid sequence: CSGNLEGETQYF.

The CDR3 nucleotides read TGTGCCAGCTCATCAAAGACGGGTAGCAATCAGCCCCAGCATTTT. Protein product: CASSSKTGSNQPQHF. This rearrangement joins TRBV18 to TRBJ1-5; no definite D call. Between the trimmed V and J ends, which lost 5 bases and 0 bases, there was a span of 11 bases. This CDR3 has 15 amino acids. Germline CDR1 and CDR2: KGHSH and LQKENI.

The chain couples TRBV5-1 to TRBJ2-4; possibly TRBD1 for D (7 bases). This CDR3 is 16 amino acids long. In germline, CDR1 is SGHRS, CDR2 YFSETQ. Deletions cut 4 bases from V and 11 bases from J, with 25 bases between. The CDR3 sequence: CASSPRSGGTGAVQYF. DNA for the CDR3: TGCGCCAGCAGCCCCCGGTCAGGGGGAACGGGGGCCGTTCAGTACTTC. Variable domain in full (rest from reference TRBV5-1 and TRBJ2-4): KAGVTQTPRYLIKTRGQQVTLSCSPISGHRSVSWYQQTPGQGLQFLFEYFSETQRNKGNFPGRFSGRQFSNSRSEMNVSTLELGDSALYLCASSPRSGGTGAVQYFGAGTRLSVL.

The rearrangement uses TRBV19 and TRBJ2-2, with 7 bases that match TRBD1. The CDR3 extends over 16 amino acids. CDR1 is LNHDA, CDR2 SQIVND, per germline (reference sequence). Losses at the gene ends were 2 bases for V and 3 bases for J; bases not matched to a gene: 6. The CDR3 here is CASSIKGALYTGELFF. The CDR3 nucleotides read TGTGCCAGTAGTATAAAGGGGGCCCTATACACCGGGGAGCTGTTTTTT.

For the CDR3, the DNA is TGTGCCAGCAGCTTAGTTTCGGGGACAGGGAGCCTTGGGTCCTACAATGAGCAGTTCTTC. Translated, it gives CASSLVSGTGSLGSYNEQFF. This rearrangement joins TRBV7-8 to TRBJ2-1; 9 bases agree with TRBD1. The germline gives CDR1 SGHVS, CDR2 FQNEAQ. This CDR3 is built from 20 residues. J was trimmed by 1 base and V by 1 base; bases with no gene match: 14.